This T cell receptor beta chain was retrieved from a study of post-analysis software for immune sequencing data. General study points: Compared with controls, patients had more of about 5 TRBV segments, including TRBV5-6, TRBV5-1 and TRBV20-1.

A word on this clonotype: The antigen is not known.

The CDR3 is made up of 15 amino acids. After removal of 6 bases from V and 3 bases from J, the junction contained 10 bases not matched to a gene. Libraries were made from TCR beta cDNA, and they carried unique molecular identifiers. TCRdb reanalysed the PCR reads using MiXCR and keeps one entry per CDR3 protein. The sample has around 770,000 distinct CDR3 sequences, about 45% seen once; the top ten hold 4.9%. The chain combines TRBV12-3 or TRBV12-4 with TRBJ1-2; 7 bases align to TRBD1. The TCR comes from a girl between 10 and 17 years old with multiple sclerosis. Sequencing used blood. The CDR3 DNA sequence: TGTGCCAGCAGCCGTAACAGGGGAGAGTACTATGGCTACACCTTC. This encodes CASSRNRGEYYGYTF.